This T cell receptor (beta chain) was retrieved from a study of monozygotic twins with inflammatory bowel disease. The blood volume drawn from each donor was approximately 2.5 ml. TCRdb re-called the 5' RACE reads, yielding one record per CDR3 amino acid sequence without DNA. This listing includes around 380,000 distinct CDR3 sequences. Germline assignment: CDR1 SQVTM and CDR2 ANQGSEA. There are 11 residues in the CDR3. The rearrangement links TRBV29-1 to TRBJ2-1; TCRdb designates TRBD2, a call that cannot be tested without DNA. Sequences were obtained from blood. The origin of this receptor is a human donor with ulcerative colitis or Crohn's disease, or a healthy co-twin of an affected twin (not recorded which). The CDR3 is CSVEEGAEQFF.